This T cell receptor (beta chain) is drawn from a study of graft-versus-host responses after intestinal transplantation (dated by TCRdb to about 2021). About the investigation overall: The transplants that recipients received were multivisceral, liver-intestinal, or isolated intestinal. Anti-thymocyte globulin induction was given to all recipients, followed by maintenance tacrolimus and steroids for about 3 years. Alloreactive clones were identified by sequencing pre-transplant mixed lymphocyte reaction products and comparing them with unstimulated pre-transplant donor and recipient T cells. Samples from three later patients were sequenced in-house on an Illumina MiSeq with MiXCR processing rather than by the commercial service. A peak of at least 4% donor T cells among recipient peripheral blood mononuclear cells was the definition used for donor T cell macrochimerism. Bulk TCR-beta CDR3 sequencing was used to track graft-versus-host and host-versus-graft alloreactive T cell clones in the graft, circulation and bone marrow after intestinal transplantation. The cohort enrolled about two dozen intestinal transplant recipients, one of whom was a retransplant, and a few patients without pretransplant specimens were excluded. The paper's findings and limits, for the study overall: Early after transplant, peak levels of circulating GvH clones were found to be associated with declines in HvG clones. High GvH to HvG T cell clonal ratios were observed in the allografts of patients with donor T cell macrochimerism. GvH clones were found in recipient bone marrow, and some of the GvH clones appeared earlier in ileal mucosa or blood, which is consistent with an intestinal mucosal origin. Conclusions were limited by the relatively low number and heterogeneity of intestinal transplant patients.

Library construction relied on the immunoSEQ multiplex PCR assay. For most patients, genomic DNA was isolated using the Qiagen DNeasy Blood and Tissue Kit and was shipped frozen to Adaptive Biotechnologies for TCR sequencing. For most patients, genomic DNA was subjected to high-throughput TCR-beta CDR3 sequencing by Adaptive Biotechnologies. The paper's data handling went like this. Adaptive's ImmunoSEQ software was the source of the TCR sequencing data for about 17 patients, while a few other patients were processed with MiXCR and VDJtools. To correct CD4 versus CD8 sorting errors, any sequence found in both subsets at a frequency ratio below 5:1 was removed. Because the origin of CDR3 nucleotide sequences shared between donor and recipient could not be assigned, those sequences were removed. At least 2-fold expansion over unstimulated cells and a minimum CFSE-low frequency of 0.002% (template counts) or 0.001% (read counts) were required for clones to be classified as alloreactive. A clone was considered mappable if detected in the sequenced pre-transplant spleen, lymph node, or MLR CFSE-low populations of the donor or recipient. The cumulative frequency of alloreactive clones was calculated as a percentage of all sequences, weighted by copy number. Not all clones reach the TCRdb copy of this immuneACCESS table, which keeps in-frame sequences only. Checked studies attribute under half of the gap to unresolved V genes and leave the rest unexplained. V and J calls plus clone size are reproduced from that table; the DNA served to infer D and trimming. This sample is represented by about 7,000 clones; about 28% of them were singletons. The ten largest clones capture over 5.5% of the sample.

This clone was observed a handful of times. No much larger clone is present one base from it, and per-base qualities are unavailable. The sample's time point, from its label and the paper: cells obtained before transplantation from donor or recipient. In the mixed lymphocyte reactions, some 200,000 CFSE-labeled pre-transplant responders were plated with some 200,000 irradiated violet-dye-labeled stimulators and cultured for 5 to 7 days. After the mixed lymphocyte reaction, proliferating CD3+CD4+CFSE-low and CD3+CD8+CFSE-low responder cells were FACS-sorted on a BD Influx sorter. Via the germline V gene, CDR1 is SGDLS and CDR2 YYNGEE. From its cysteine to its phenylalanine, the CDR3 spans 16 amino acids. Only CDR3 DNA is held: 48 bases, read in frame from base 1. V lost 3 bases and J lost 0 bases, and the count of bases not matched to a germline gene is 8.

The chain couples TRBV9 to TRBJ2-7; 8 bases in the middle match TRBD2. The sequences come from alloreactive CD8+ T cells from a mixed lymphocyte reaction culture, collected before transplantation. The cell subset or site label on this specimen signifies: CFSE-low proliferating T cells sorted from roughly six-day pre-transplant mixed lymphocyte reaction (GvH or HvG direction). The receptor's source is a human patient who was an organ donor for intestinal transplantation. The sequenced DNA: TGTGCCAGCAGCGCGGGCCGGGGGGGACCCTCCTACGAGCAGTACTTC. Its product reads: CASSAGRGGPSYEQYF.